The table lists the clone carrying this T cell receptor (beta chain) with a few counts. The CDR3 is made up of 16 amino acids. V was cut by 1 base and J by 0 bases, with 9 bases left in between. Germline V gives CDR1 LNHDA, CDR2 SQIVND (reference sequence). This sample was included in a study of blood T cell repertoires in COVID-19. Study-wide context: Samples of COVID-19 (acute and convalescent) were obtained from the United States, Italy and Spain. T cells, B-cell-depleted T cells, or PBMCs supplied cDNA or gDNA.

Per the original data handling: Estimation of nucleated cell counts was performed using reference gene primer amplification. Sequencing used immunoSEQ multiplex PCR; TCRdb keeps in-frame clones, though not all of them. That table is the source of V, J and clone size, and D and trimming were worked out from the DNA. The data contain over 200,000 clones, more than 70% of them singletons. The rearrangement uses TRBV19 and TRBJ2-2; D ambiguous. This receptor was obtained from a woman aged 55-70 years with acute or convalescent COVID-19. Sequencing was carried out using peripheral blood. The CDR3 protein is CASSIGSIPNTGELFF. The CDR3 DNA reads TGTGCCAGTAGTATAGGGAGTATCCCGAACACCGGGGAGCTGTTTTTT. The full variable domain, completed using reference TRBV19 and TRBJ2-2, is DGGITQSPKYLFRKEGQNVTLSCEQNLNHDAMYWYRQDPGQGLRLIYYSQIVNDFQKGDIAEGYSVSREKKESFPLTVTSAQKNPTAFYLCASSIGSIPNTGELFFGEGSRLTVL.